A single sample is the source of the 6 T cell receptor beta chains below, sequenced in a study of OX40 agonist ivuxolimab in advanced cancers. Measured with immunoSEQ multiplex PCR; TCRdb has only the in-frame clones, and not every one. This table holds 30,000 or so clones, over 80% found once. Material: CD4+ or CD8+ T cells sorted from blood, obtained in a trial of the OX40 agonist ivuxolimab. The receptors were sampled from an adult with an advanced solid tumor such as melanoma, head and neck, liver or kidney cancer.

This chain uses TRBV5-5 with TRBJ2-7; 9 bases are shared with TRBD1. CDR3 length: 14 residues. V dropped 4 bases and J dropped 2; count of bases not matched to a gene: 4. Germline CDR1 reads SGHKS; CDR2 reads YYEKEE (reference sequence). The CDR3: CASSRTGATYEQYF. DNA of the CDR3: TGTGCCAGCAGCCGGACAGGGGCGACCTACGAGCAGTACTTC. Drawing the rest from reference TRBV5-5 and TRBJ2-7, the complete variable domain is DAGVTQSPTHLIKTRGQQVTLRCSPISGHKSVSWYQQVLGQGPQFIFQYYEKEERGRGNFPDRFSARQFPNYSSELNVNALLLGDSALYLCASSRTGATYEQYFGPGTRLTVT.

The CDR3 bases are TGTGCCAGCAGCTTGGCACAGTTAGAGGGCTACACCTTC. Protein: CASSLAQLEGYTF. The chain carries TRBV5-8 and TRBJ1-2; D remains ambiguous. Germline V CDR1 and CDR2: SGHTS, YDEGEE. The CDR3 extends over 13 amino acids. V lost 0 bases to trimming and J lost 8 bases, with 11 bases between them.

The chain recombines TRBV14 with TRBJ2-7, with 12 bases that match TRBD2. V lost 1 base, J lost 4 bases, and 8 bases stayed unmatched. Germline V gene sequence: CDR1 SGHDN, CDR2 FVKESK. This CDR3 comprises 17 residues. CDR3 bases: TGTGCCAGCAGCCAAGCCCCTAGCGGGAGGGCGACATACGAGCAGTACTTC. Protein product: CASSQAPSGRATYEQYF.

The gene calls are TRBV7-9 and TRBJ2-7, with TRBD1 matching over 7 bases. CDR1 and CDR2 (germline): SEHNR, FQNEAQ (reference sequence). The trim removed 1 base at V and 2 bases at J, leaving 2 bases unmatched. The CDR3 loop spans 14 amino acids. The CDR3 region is CASSLVDRTYEQYF. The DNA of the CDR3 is TGTGCCAGCAGCTTAGTGGACAGGACCTACGAGCAGTACTTC. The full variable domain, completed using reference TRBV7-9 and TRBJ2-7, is DTGVSQNPRHKITKRGQNVTFRCDPISEHNRLYWYRQTLGQGPEFLTYFQNEAQLEKSRLLSDRFSAERPKGSFSTLEIQRTEQGDSAMYLCASSLVDRTYEQYFGPGTRLTVT.

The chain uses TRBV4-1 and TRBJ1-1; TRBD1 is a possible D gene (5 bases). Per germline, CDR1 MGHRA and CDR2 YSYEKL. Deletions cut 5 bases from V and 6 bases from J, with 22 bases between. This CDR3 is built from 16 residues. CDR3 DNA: TGCGCCAGCAGCAGACCCGGGACGGCATTGGAGTCTGAAGCTTTCTTT. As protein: CASSRPGTALESEAFF.

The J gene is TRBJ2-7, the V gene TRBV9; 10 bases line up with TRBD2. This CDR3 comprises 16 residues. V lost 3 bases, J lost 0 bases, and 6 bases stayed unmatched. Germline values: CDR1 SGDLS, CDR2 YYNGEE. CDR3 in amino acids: CASSGEAGGASYEQYF. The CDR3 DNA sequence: TGTGCCAGCAGCGGAGAAGCGGGAGGGGCCTCCTACGAGCAGTACTTC.